This T cell receptor (beta chain) was captured by sequencing in a study of CD4+ T cells in melanoma. Study-wide findings and caveats: CD8+ T cell, macrophage and B cell function reportedly correlated with neoantigen-specific CD4+ T cells.

This CDR3 spans 13 amino acids. CDR1 is LNHDA and CDR2 is SQIVND in the germline V gene (reference sequence). Germline trimming cut 10 bases from V and 4 bases from J; bases unmatched to any gene: 7. This table comes from immunoSEQ multiplex PCR, and its TCRdb copy is limited to in-frame clones, with some not included. Found here are approximately 9,600 clones, less than 80% of them singletons; the top ten hold roughly 24%. On this clone: Its antigen is unknown.

Sequenced: cells from a culture (not recorded whether cultured in vitro). This sequence joins TRBV19 and TRBJ2-3; 8 positions match TRBD2. The receptor's source is a human donor with melanoma. The CDR3 spells CATRAGAADTQYF. The CDR3 DNA sequence: TGTGCCACCAGAGCGGGGGCGGCAGATACGCAGTATTTT.